Listed below are T cell receptor beta chains from one sample, sequenced in a study of OX40 agonist ivuxolimab in advanced cancers. TCRdb keeps only in-frame clones here, not all; method: immunoSEQ multiplex PCR. The sample holds tens of thousands of clones, around four fifths seen once. The sample in question was CD4+ or CD8+ T cells sorted from blood, obtained in a trial of the OX40 agonist ivuxolimab. These receptors originate from an adult with an advanced solid tumor such as melanoma, head and neck, liver or kidney cancer. The CDR3 runs from the conserved cysteine through the conserved F or W. A D gene is named only where the DNA matches it firmly. Clone size is given for some rows only: seen once, a few or many times, or a class if the clone is expanded.

>-|-|TRBJ2-7|TRBV11-3
CASSFSGTAGLYEQYF
TGTGCCAGCAGCTTCTCCGGGACAGCGGGGCTCTACGAGCAGTACTTC
>-|TRBD1|TRBJ1-4|TRBV18
CASSPGDRAAEKLFF
TGTGCCAGCTCACCGGGTGACAGGGCGGCTGAAAAACTGTTTTTT
>-|-|TRBJ1-5|TRBV7-9
CASSFSQFSQPQHF
TGTGCCAGCAGCTTCTCGCAGTTCTCCCAGCCCCAGCATTTT
>-|-|TRBJ2-2|TRBV7-2
CASSLAIGRTGELFF
TGTGCCAGCAGCTTAGCTATTGGACGCACCGGGGAGCTGTTTTTT
>-|-|TRBJ1-1|TRBV14
CASSPRLNTEAFF
TGTGCCAGCAGTCCAAGGCTCAACACTGAAGCTTTCTTT
>-|TRBD1|TRBJ2-5|TRBV5-1
CASRIRGTGGQETQYF
TGCGCCAGCAGGATAAGAGGGACAGGGGGACAAGAGACCCAGTACTTC
>-|-|TRBJ1-6|TRBV14
CASSRGTAYNSPLHF
TGTGCCAGCAGCCGTGGGACTGCGTATAATTCACCCCTCCACTTT
>-|-|TRBJ2-7|TRBV11-2
CASSLDLSRSYEQYF
TGTGCCAGCAGCTTAGATCTGAGCAGGTCCTACGAGCAGTACTTC
>few|TRBD1|TRBJ1-5|TRBV15
CATSGQQGGNQPQHF
TGTGCCACCAGCGGCCAACAGGGGGGGAATCAGCCCCAGCATTTT
>-|TRBD2|TRBJ2-6|TRBV5-4
CASSFGGISSGANVLTF
TGTGCCAGCAGCTTCGGGGGGATTAGCTCTGGGGCCAACGTCCTGACTTTC